These 28 T cell receptor beta chains were all obtained from the same sample, sequenced in a study of blood T cell repertoires in COVID-19. This table comes from immunoSEQ multiplex PCR, and its TCRdb copy is limited to in-frame clones, with some not included. Of 250,000 or so clones listed, approximately 86% are singletons. The sequencing input was peripheral blood. The receptors were sampled from a woman aged 55-75 years with COVID-19, enrolled during active disease.

The J gene is TRBJ2-1, the V gene TRBV24-1; 8 nucleotides match TRBD1. This CDR3 region has 15 residues. With V trimmed by 1 base and J by 6 bases, 4 bases remained unmatched. Per germline, CDR1 KGHDR and CDR2 SFDVKD. The CDR3 here is CATSDLGTGRNEQFF. The CDR3 coding sequence is TGTGCCACCAGTGATTTAGGGACAGGACGCAATGAGCAGTTCTTC.

The chain recombines TRBV7-9 with TRBJ1-1; unclear D gene. Germline loops: CDR1 SEHNR, CDR2 FQNEAQ (reference sequence). V was clipped by 1 base and J by 3 bases, with 18 bases between them. The CDR3 length is 17 residues. The CDR3, as DNA: TGTGCCAGCAGCTTAGGTGGGAGTGTAGGGCGATACACTGAAGCTTTCTTT. This gives the protein CASSLGGSVGRYTEAFF. Full variable domain (remainder filled in from reference TRBV7-9 and TRBJ1-1): DTGVSQNPRHKITKRGQNVTFRCDPISEHNRLYWYRQTLGQGPEFLTYFQNEAQLEKSRLLSDRFSAERPKGSFSTLEIQRTEQGDSAMYLCASSLGGSVGRYTEAFFGQGTRLTVV.

CDR3 DNA sequence: TGTGCCAGCAGCCGACGACAAGGGGCGACCACTGAAGCTTTCTTT. This sequence encodes CASSRRQGATTEAFF. V is TRBV9 and J is TRBJ1-1; the D gene is possibly TRBD1 (5 bases). Germline lookup yields CDR1 SGDLS and CDR2 YYNGEE. The CDR3 has 15 residues. V was shortened by 4 bases and J by 4 bases, with 17 bases between the two germline ends. Complete variable domain (other parts from reference TRBV9 and TRBJ1-1): DSGVTQTPKHLITATGQRVTLRCSPRSGDLSVYWYQQSLDQGLQFLIQYYNGEERAKGNILERFSAQQFPDLHSELNLSSLELGDSALYFCASSRRQGATTEAFFGQGTRLTVV.

The chain links TRBV28 to TRBJ1-1; no definite D call. CDR1 is MDHEN and CDR2 is SYDVKM in the germline V gene. The V gene lost 7 bases and the J gene lost 1 base, with 4 bases spanning the gap. The CDR3 sequence is 11 residues long. CDR3 residues: CASISNTEAFF. CDR3 coding DNA: TGTGCCAGCATATCGAACACTGAAGCTTTCTTT.

The V call is TRBV5-6, the J call TRBJ2-7; perhaps TRBD1 as D (6 bases). This CDR3 has 14 residues. Per germline, CDR1 SGHDT and CDR2 YYEEEE. Trimming shortened V by 2 bases and J by 2 bases, and 11 bases separated the two germline ends. The CDR3 region has the DNA TGTGCCAGCAGCTTCGCAGGGGTACCCTACGAGCAGTACTTC. Amino acid sequence: CASSFAGVPYEQYF.

The V gene is TRBV28, the J gene TRBJ1-2; no definite D call. Germline V gene data show CDR1 as MDHEN and CDR2 as SYDVKM. The CDR3 is 14 residues long. V was pared by 3 bases and J by 8 bases, with 16 bases between. The CDR3 here is CASSFQAGPGGYTF. Written as DNA, the CDR3 is TGTGCCAGCAGTTTTCAGGCAGGCCCTGGGGGCTACACCTTC.

V usage is TRBV14 and J usage is TRBJ1-1, with D possibly being TRBD1 (5 bases). Germline V CDR1 and CDR2: SGHDN, FVKESK. This CDR3 is 17 amino acids long. Deletions cut 4 bases from V and 0 bases from J, with 18 bases between. The CDR3 DNA follows: TGTGCCAGCAGCCGGCGAATGGGGGGGGTCATGAACACTGAAGCTTTCTTT. It specifies CASSRRMGGVMNTEAFF.

The chain recombines TRBV11-2 with TRBJ2-7; possibly TRBD2 for D (5 bases). The CDR3 consists of 17 residues. Germline-derived CDR1 and CDR2 are SGHAT and FQNNGV. V was cut by 2 bases and J by 0 bases, with 17 bases left in between. The CDR3 region is CASSLRPGVKGSYEQYF. CDR3 nucleotides: TGTGCCAGCAGCTTAAGGCCCGGGGTCAAAGGCTCCTACGAGCAGTACTTC. Full variable domain (rest looked up from reference TRBV11-2 and TRBJ2-7): EAGVAQSPRYKIIEKRQSVAFWCNPISGHATLYWYQQILGQGPKLLIQFQNNGVVDDSQLPKDRFSAERLKGVDSTLKIQPAKLEDSAVYLCASSLRPGVKGSYEQYFGPGTRLTVT.

This chain uses TRBV9 with TRBJ2-5; D is possibly TRBD2 (6 bases). Trimming removed 4 bases from V and 5 bases from J, with 15 bases in between. The CDR3 totals 14 residues. Germline CDR1 SGDLS, CDR2 YYNGEE. CDR3 DNA sequence: TGTGCCAGCAGCCCTGGGGACTCGGTCGAGACCCAGTACTTC. This codes for CASSPGDSVETQYF.

The V call is TRBV28, the J call TRBJ2-6, with a weak D call TRBD1 (6 bases). The V end was cut by 6 bases, the J end by 0 bases, with 12 bases between. This CDR3 comprises 16 residues. CDR1 and CDR2 (germline): MDHEN, SYDVKM. CDR3: CASRNQGSSGANVLTF. The CDR3 nucleotides read TGTGCCAGCAGAAATCAGGGGTCCTCTGGGGCCAACGTCCTGACTTTC.

V usage is TRBV30 and J usage is TRBJ1-1, with D possibly being TRBD1 (5 bases). The CDR3 extends over 10 amino acids. Trimming stripped 8 bases from V and 6 bases from J, with 10 bases between. Germline CDR1 reads GTSNPN; CDR2 reads SVGIG (reference sequence). CDR3 in amino acids: CAIGEAEAFF. CDR3 bases: TGTGCCATAGGGGAAGCTGAAGCTTTCTTT.

This chain connects TRBV28 to TRBJ1-6; a possible D gene is TRBD1 (6 bases). Trimming cost V 7 bases and J 4 bases, with 14 bases left between them. The germline V gene encodes CDR1 MDHEN and CDR2 SYDVKM. The CDR3 is 15 amino acids. The CDR3 DNA reads as TGTGCCAGCAAACTTAACCAGGGGTATAATTCACCCCTCCACTTT. Amino acid sequence: CASKLNQGYNSPLHF.

The chain couples TRBV3-1 (or the pseudogene TRBV3-2) to TRBJ2-7; D unclear. Deletions cut 4 bases from V and 3 bases from J, with 4 bases between. The CDR3 covers 11 residues. CDR1 and CDR2 (germline): LGHDT, YNNKEL (reference sequence). CDR3 sequence (DNA): TGTGCCAGCAGCCTTCGCTACGAGCAGTACTTC. Protein: CASSLRYEQYF.

J is TRBJ1-5 and V is TRBV5-5; TRBD1 agrees at 8 bases. Germline V gene sequence: CDR1 SGHKS, CDR2 YYEKEE (reference sequence). With 0 bases clipped from V and 6 bases from J, the junction kept 2 bases outside the gene matches. The CDR3 runs to 14 residues. The CDR3 DNA reads TGTGCCAGCAGCTTGGCAGGGGGCGGTCAGCCCCAGCATTTT. The encoded protein is CASSLAGGGQPQHF.

This rearrangement joins TRBV4-1 to TRBJ1-2; D unresolved. Trimming removed 3 bases from V and 1 base from J, with 12 bases in between. Looked up from germline, CDR1 is MGHRA and CDR2 is YSYEKL. The CDR3 runs 15 residues. CDR3 in DNA: TGCGCCAGCAGCCAGGCGGCCGGGAATAACTATGGCTACACCTTC. Translation gives CASSQAAGNNYGYTF.

The CDR3: CASSPSRDTPEAFF. The DNA of the CDR3 is TGTGCCAGTAGCCCATCCCGGGACACCCCTGAAGCTTTCTTT. This chain connects TRBV19 to TRBJ1-1, with a weak D call TRBD1 (6 bases). This CDR3 region has 14 residues. Per germline, CDR1 LNHDA and CDR2 SQIVND (reference sequence). V lost 6 bases, J lost 6 bases, and 17 bases lay in between.

The V call is TRBV5-1, the J call TRBJ1-5, with 9 bases identical to TRBD1. In germline, CDR1 is SGHRS, CDR2 YFSETQ. The CDR3 length is 15 residues. J was trimmed by 3 bases and V by 4 bases; bases with no gene match: 5. The CDR3 DNA reads as TGCGCCAGCAGCCCCGGGACAGGGCACAATCAGCCCCAGCATTTT. It is translated as CASSPGTGHNQPQHF.

This clone is a singleton in its sample. In DNA form, the CDR3 reads TGTGCCAGCATGCTGACAGGGGGCTGGCGCAATCAGCCCCAGCATTTT. Translating it yields CASMLTGGWRNQPQHF. The chain joins TRBV6-4 to TRBJ1-5; 10 bases map to TRBD1. The J segment lost 2 bases and the V segment lost 7 bases, leaving 8 bases of the junction unmatched. The germline V gene has CDR1 MRHNA and CDR2 SNTAGT. CDR3 size: 16 residues.

This clone was picked up a small number of times. The chain uses TRBV11-2 and TRBJ1-2, with D maybe TRBD1 (5 bases). CDR1 is SGHAT and CDR2 is FQNNGV in the germline V gene. The CDR3 loop spans 13 amino acids. Trimming took 0 bases from V and 5 from J, leaving 7 bases between them. The CDR3 nucleotides read TGTGCCAGCAGCTTAGAGCAGGGTTATGGCTACACCTTC. The encoded protein is CASSLEQGYGYTF. The whole variable domain, filled in from reference TRBV11-2 and TRBJ1-2, reads EAGVAQSPRYKIIEKRQSVAFWCNPISGHATLYWYQQILGQGPKLLIQFQNNGVVDDSQLPKDRFSAERLKGVDSTLKIQPAKLEDSAVYLCASSLEQGYGYTFGSGTRLTVV.

The rearrangement joins TRBV5-6 to TRBJ2-3, with D perhaps matching TRBD1 (5 bases). V was cut by 4 bases and J by 5 bases, with 17 bases left in between. The germline CDR1 and CDR2 sequences are SGHDT and YYEEEE. CDR3 length: 15 residues. The CDR3 protein is CASSPTGRTGDTQYF. The CDR3, as DNA: TGTGCCAGCAGCCCGACTGGTCGCACAGGAGATACGCAGTATTTT.

This clone was detected only a few times. The chain has TRBV6-5 and TRBJ2-3; 8 nucleotides match TRBD1. Per the germline V gene, CDR1 is MNHEY and CDR2 is SVGAGI. There are 14 residues in the CDR3. The V and J ends lost 7 bases and 1 base, in that order; junction bases with no gene match: 4. The CDR3 is CASKPDRGTDTQYF. CDR3 coding DNA: TGTGCCAGCAAACCGGACAGGGGCACAGATACGCAGTATTTT.

The chain has TRBV24-1 and TRBJ2-5; maybe TRBD2 (5 bases). Germline CDR1 reads KGHDR; CDR2 reads SFDVKD. V shed 9 bases and J shed 4 bases, with 14 bases lying between them. The CDR3 spans 13 residues. The CDR3 DNA reads as TGTGCCACCGGTCGAGGGCGAGGAGAGACCCAGTACTTC. Amino acids: CATGRGRGETQYF.

The genes are TRBV6-1 and TRBJ1-1; D is possibly TRBD1 (5 bases). Trimming removed 0 bases from V and 4 bases from J, with 15 bases in between. There are 16 residues in the CDR3. The germline gives CDR1 MNHNS, CDR2 SASEGT. This CDR3 reads CASSEAGRGPTTEAFF. DNA of the CDR3: TGTGCCAGCAGTGAAGCGGGGCGCGGTCCTACCACTGAAGCTTTCTTT.

The V and J genes are TRBV5-4 and TRBJ1-2, with a tentative D call TRBD1 (6 bases). Germline lookup yields CDR1 SGHNT and CDR2 YYREEE (reference sequence). Trimming took 4 bases from V and 3 from J, leaving 16 bases between them. The length of the CDR3 is 15 residues. CDR3 region: CASSPDRTADYGYTF. CDR3 nucleotides: TGTGCCAGCAGCCCGGACCGGACAGCAGACTATGGCTACACCTTC.

The chain combines TRBV4-2 with TRBJ2-7; 14 positions match TRBD2. The J segment lost 4 bases and the V segment lost 0 bases, leaving 2 bases of the junction unmatched. The CDR3 is made up of 16 amino acids. The germline V gene encodes CDR1 LGHNA and CDR2 YNFKEQ. As DNA, the CDR3 is TGTGCCAGCAGCCAAGATGGGACTAGCGGGAGTTACGAGCAGTACTTC. Translation gives CASSQDGTSGSYEQYF.

The chain joins TRBV14 to TRBJ2-7; 8 positions match TRBD2. CDR1 SGHDN and CDR2 FVKESK come from the germline V gene. The length of the CDR3 is 14 residues. V shed 2 bases and J 2 bases; nucleotides not matched to a gene: 2. The CDR3 DNA reads as TGTGCCAGCAGCCAATTGGGACTAGCCTACGAGCAGTACTTC. Amino acids: CASSQLGLAYEQYF.

CDR3 sequence reads: CASSLLRPSTDTQYF. The CDR3 DNA sequence: TGTGCCAGCAGCTTGTTGAGGCCTAGCACAGATACGCAGTATTTT. The chain uses TRBV7-2 and TRBJ2-3; D unclear. Germline CDR1 is SGHTA and CDR2 is FQGNSA. Between the trimmed V and J ends, which lost 3 bases and 0 bases, there was a span of 10 bases. The CDR3 spans 15 residues.

V is TRBV11-1 and J is TRBJ2-5; TRBD1 matches 7 bases. The CDR3 sequence is 13 residues long. With 5 bases clipped from V and 5 bases from J, the junction kept 5 bases outside the gene matches. CDR1 is SGHAT, CDR2 FQDESV, per germline (reference sequence). Here the CDR3 reads CASSRDSAETQYF. The CDR3 DNA follows: TGTGCCAGCAGCCGGGACAGCGCGGAGACCCAGTACTTC.